This TCR beta chain was sequenced during a study of OX40 agonist ivuxolimab in advanced cancers. Study background: An agonistic anti-OX40 (CD134) antibody, ivuxolimab, was used to treat the patients.

The CDR3 is 13 residues long. Germline V gene data show CDR1 as SNHLY and CDR2 as FYNNEI. The V end was cut by 4 bases, the J end by 7 bases, with 13 bases between. TCRdb's table, derived via immunoSEQ multiplex PCR, lists solely in-frame clones and lacks some. The repertoire holds 30,000 to 35,000 clones, with 60% to 85% as singletons. Sequencing used CD4+ or CD8+ T cells sorted from blood, obtained in a trial of the OX40 agonist ivuxolimab. The sequence derives from an adult with an advanced solid tumor such as melanoma, head and neck, liver or kidney cancer. The chain recombines TRBV2 with TRBJ2-5, with a weak D call TRBD2 (6 bases). The CDR3 DNA sequence: TGTGCCAGCAGTGGAGTTAGCGGTGGGACCCAGTACTTC. This gives the protein CASSGVSGGTQYF.